The present TCR beta chain was sequenced within a study of shared clonotypes between healthy human individuals. The CDR3 runs to 13 residues. Germline CDR1 and CDR2: MNHNY and SVGAGI (reference sequence). V was pared by 4 bases and J by 5 bases, with 11 bases between. Data came from immunoSEQ multiplex PCR; TCRdb stores just in-frame clones and leaves some out. In the table there are about 980,000 clones, approximately 76% of which are singletons. The chain has TRBV6-6 and TRBJ1-2; D gene uncertain. The TCR was taken from a young man in good health. The material sequenced was memory CD4+ T cells sorted from blood. Subset: CD45RA-negative fraction. The CDR3 bases are TGTGCCAGCAGTTCGGACCCTTATTATGGCTACACCTTC. Its translation: CASSSDPYYGYTF.